Included here is one TCR beta chain sequence, with context. The target antigen is unknown. V lost 6 bases and J lost 3, with 10 bases in between. Per the germline V gene, CDR1 is SQVTM and CDR2 is ANQGSEA. There are 12 residues in the CDR3. The data are from a study of cytomegalovirus exposure and HLA in healthy donors. Study findings and constraints: Within a later analysis, the majority of CMV-associated TCR beta chains appeared HLA-restricted. A link between a missense DCLRE1C variant and TCR beta V- and J-gene trimming emerged from a later analysis. Among donors in an Asian-associated ancestry cluster, a later analysis reportedly found fewer N-insertions than the approximately 670-donor mean. The study listed 164 cytomegalovirus-associated TCR beta chains.

PCR involved 60 Vbeta and 13 Jbeta primers. Libraries were prepared by immunoSEQ multiplex PCR; TCRdb keeps only in-frame clonotypes and omits some of them. The sample lists about 170,000 clones, about four fifths seen once, with roughly 5.2% in the top ten. The J gene is TRBJ2-3, the V gene TRBV29-1; maybe TRBD2 (5 bases). Sequenced input: PBMCs. The sequence derives from a woman aged 18-29 years in good health and CMV-seropositive. In nucleotides, the CDR3 is TGCAGCGTCCCGGACTGGACAGATACGCAGTATTTT. Amino acid sequence: CSVPDWTDTQYF.